These 28 T cell receptor beta chains originate from one sample sequenced in a study of T cells after yellow fever vaccination. MiXCR was run by TCRdb on the 5' RACE reads, yielding one entry per CDR3 protein. The data hold about 220,000 distinct CDR3 sequences, with approximately 3.3% observed a single time. The specimen comprised CD4+ T cells sorted from PBMCs, sampled 10 days after the yellow fever booster vaccination. All receptors come from a man aged 18-30 years who received the YFV17D yellow fever vaccine.

There are many counts of this clonotype. This rearrangement joins TRBV6-2 or TRBV6-3 to TRBJ2-2; the match to TRBD2 covers 12 bases. The CDR3 spans 15 residues. Unmatched junction bases numbered 7, after V lost 8 bases and J lost 6 bases. Germline assignment: CDR1 MNHEY and CDR2 SVGEGT. The CDR3 protein is CASHDLAGGPGELFF. CDR3 in DNA: TGTGCCAGCCACGACCTAGCGGGGGGGCCCGGGGAGCTGTTTTTT.

This clonotype was counted many times. The CDR3 DNA is TGTGCCAGCAGTTTGTACAGGGAGGACGGGGAGCTGTTTTTT. It encodes CASSLYREDGELFF. The J gene is TRBJ2-2, the V gene TRBV12-3 or TRBV12-4; either TRBD1 or TRBD2 may fit D (6 bases each). Trimming cost V 3 bases and J 7 bases, with 12 bases left between them. The CDR3 sequence is 14 residues long.

Only a few counts were recorded for this clonotype. This chain joins TRBV10-3 and TRBJ1-6; D gene unclear. Germline CDR1 and CDR2: ENHRY and SYGVKD. Between the trimmed V and J ends, which lost 8 bases and 8 bases, there was a span of 10 bases. The CDR3 spans 12 residues. The CDR3 reads CAIGFGDSPLHF. The CDR3 DNA sequence: TGTGCCATCGGGTTCGGGGATTCACCCCTCCACTTT.

A few counts support this clonotype. The V call is TRBV29-1, the J call TRBJ2-5; perhaps D is TRBD1 or TRBD2 (6 bases each). Germline V CDR1 and CDR2: SQVTM, ANQGSEA. CDR3 size: 12 residues. V was cut by 6 bases and J by 5 bases, with 13 bases left in between. The CDR3 spells CSVEGGRETQYF. The CDR3 DNA reads TGCAGCGTGGAGGGGGGCCGTGAGACCCAGTACTTC.

This clonotype was observed a few times. V gene TRBV30 combines with J gene TRBJ1-1; D call uncertain. V was cut by 4 bases and J by 1 base, with 7 bases left in between. Germline CDR1 and CDR2: GTSNPN and SVGIG (reference sequence). This CDR3 is 12 amino acids long. CDR3 region: CAWIRRNTEAFF. As DNA, the CDR3 is TGTGCCTGGATACGCAGGAACACTGAAGCTTTCTTT.

There are a few counts of this clonotype. The chain is built from TRBV4-2 and TRBJ1-1, with unresolved D. Trimming cost V 0 bases and J 2 bases, with 4 bases left between them. The CDR3 has 13 amino acids. Germline values: CDR1 LGHNA, CDR2 YNFKEQ. CDR3 DNA: TGTGCCAGCAGCCAAGAGTCAAACACTGAAGCTTTCTTT. Translated: CASSQESNTEAFF.

This clonotype has more than one count but fewer than ten. The chain couples TRBV14 to TRBJ2-5; TRBD1 or TRBD2 may be the D gene (5 bases each). CDR1 and CDR2 (germline): SGHDN, FVKESK. V lost 4 bases, J lost 9 bases, and 9 bases lay in between. The CDR3 sequence is 11 residues long. In nucleotides, the CDR3 is TGTGCCAGCAGCCTCATGGGGGCCCAGTACTTC. This gives the protein CASSLMGAQYF.

Many counts were recorded for this clonotype. This chain connects TRBV7-9 to TRBJ2-1; the D gene is possibly TRBD1 (8 bases). Per germline, CDR1 SEHNR and CDR2 FQNEAQ (reference sequence). The CDR3 is 14 residues long. Trimming removed 4 bases from V and 10 bases from J, with 17 bases in between. DNA of the CDR3: TGTGCCAGCAGCTATCAGGGAGGGACAGGCGAGCAGTTCTTC. This sequence encodes CASSYQGGTGEQFF.

The sample holds many counts of this clonotype. This chain connects TRBV6-5 to TRBJ2-2; 9 positions agree with TRBD1. CDR1 is MNHEY and CDR2 is SVGAGI in the germline V gene. V dropped 2 bases and J dropped 0; count of bases not matched to a gene: 1. The CDR3 runs 16 residues. Here the CDR3 reads CASSYGQGTNTGELFF. CDR3 sequence (DNA): TGTGCCAGCAGTTACGGACAGGGGACGAACACCGGGGAGCTGTTTTTT.

This chain joins TRBV30 and TRBJ2-4; D remains unclear. CDR1 and CDR2 from the germline V gene are GTSNPN and SVGIG (reference sequence). The CDR3 contains 15 residues. V was trimmed by 0 bases and J by 2 bases, leaving 11 bases between them. In DNA, the CDR3 is TGTGCCTGGAGTGTCGGGCCAGGCCCCAAAAACATTCAGTACTTC. Its protein product is CAWSVGPGPKNIQYF.

This clonotype was seen more than once but under ten times. The rearrangement joins TRBV11-2 to TRBJ1-6, with no clear D. Germline-derived CDR1 and CDR2 are SGHAT and FQNNGV. CDR3 length: 13 amino acids. The V end lost 5 bases, the J end lost 10 bases, and 12 bases lay between the germline ends. CDR3 coding DNA: TGTGCCAGCAGCCCCGGGCAGAAATCACCCCTCCACTTT. It yields the protein CASSPGQKSPLHF. Complete variable domain (other parts from reference TRBV11-2 and TRBJ1-6): EAGVAQSPRYKIIEKRQSVAFWCNPISGHATLYWYQQILGQGPKLLIQFQNNGVVDDSQLPKDRFSAERLKGVDSTLKIQPAKLEDSAVYLCASSPGQKSPLHFGNGTRLTVT.

This clonotype turned up a few times. The rearrangement links TRBV7-2 to TRBJ2-5; D possibly corresponds to TRBD2 (5 bases). CDR1 is SGHTA and CDR2 is FQGNSA in the germline V gene. The CDR3 runs to 15 residues. V was trimmed by 4 bases and J by 0 bases, leaving 12 bases between them. The CDR3 here is CASSWIRGDQETQYF. CDR3 in DNA: TGTGCCAGCAGCTGGATTCGGGGTGACCAAGAGACCCAGTACTTC.

Many counts were recorded for this clonotype. V and J are TRBV15 and TRBJ2-2; D uncertain. Germline CDR1 and CDR2: LNHNV and YYDKDF (reference sequence). The V end lost 1 base, the J end lost 4 bases, and 10 bases lay between the germline ends. CDR3 size: 15 residues. The chain's CDR3 is CATSRGTLTTGELFF. CDR3 sequence (DNA): TGTGCCACCAGCAGAGGGACCTTGACCACCGGGGAGCTGTTTTTT.

The chain joins TRBV5-1 to TRBJ1-2; D gene unclear. The CDR3 has 14 amino acids. CDR1 SGHRS and CDR2 YFSETQ come from the germline V gene. V was shortened by 4 bases and J by 3 bases, with 13 bases between the two germline ends. In nucleotides, the CDR3 is TGCGCCAGCAGCCTGGACCCGGGAGACTATGGCTACACCTTC. Translating gives CASSLDPGDYGYTF.

The chain employs TRBV25-1 and TRBJ2-6, with D possibly TRBD2 on 6 matching bases. The CDR3 is 16 residues long. Trimming took off 0 bases at V and 2 bases at J, with 8 bases between the two ends. Germline assignment: CDR1 MGHDK and CDR2 SYGVNS. CDR3 loop: CASSEYTGAGANVLTF. The CDR3 DNA reads TGTGCCAGCAGTGAATATACGGGAGCTGGGGCCAACGTCCTGACTTTC. The full variable domain, completed using reference TRBV25-1 and TRBJ2-6, is EADIYQTPRYLVIGTGKKITLECSQTMGHDKMYWYQQDPGMELHLIHYSYGVNSTEKGDLSSESTVSRIRTEHFPLTLESARPSHTSQYLCASSEYTGAGANVLTFGAGSRLTVL.

This clonotype came up many times. As DNA, the CDR3 is TGCGCCAGCGCCCCCGGACTAGCGGCAGGCAATGAGCAGTTCTTC. Amino acids: CASAPGLAAGNEQFF. The chain combines TRBV5-1 with TRBJ2-1, with 10 bases lining up with TRBD2. Germline CDR1 is SGHRS and CDR2 is YFSETQ. This CDR3 spans 15 amino acids. J lost 6 bases, V lost 7 bases, and 10 bases had no gene match.

This clonotype was counted ten times or more. This chain links TRBV7-2 with TRBJ2-2; D is undetermined. Germline-derived CDR1 and CDR2 are SGHTA and FQGNSA. This CDR3 comprises 13 residues. Trimming removed 5 bases from V and 1 base from J, with 5 bases in between. CDR3 residues: CASSLRNTGELFF. CDR3 DNA sequence: TGTGCCAGCAGCCTCAGGAACACCGGGGAGCTGTTTTTT.

The chain uses TRBV6-1 and TRBJ2-4; perhaps TRBD2 as D (6 bases). V was pared by 2 bases and J by 4 bases, with 18 bases between. The CDR3 has 17 residues. The germline V gene encodes CDR1 MNHNS and CDR2 SASEGT. The DNA for the CDR3 is TGTGCCAGCAGTGAAAAGCTGAGAGCTCTAGCGAAAAACATTCAGTACTTC. Its protein is CASSEKLRALAKNIQYF.

The chain carries TRBV29-1 and TRBJ2-1; possible D gene TRBD2, 6 bases. Trimming removed 8 bases at V and 0 bases at J, with 14 bases between. The CDR3 covers 14 residues. Germline V gene sequence: CDR1 SQVTM, CDR2 ANQGSEA. For the CDR3, the DNA is TGCAGCACGTGGGACTCCAGCTCCTACAATGAGCAGTTCTTC. As protein: CSTWDSSSYNEQFF.

This clonotype has at least ten counts. The chain links TRBV20-1 to TRBJ2-7; 7 nucleotides align to TRBD1. CDR3 length equals 13 residues. Germline CDR1 DFQATT, CDR2 SNEGSKA (reference sequence). The J segment lost 0 bases and the V segment lost 5 bases, leaving 4 bases of the junction unmatched. The CDR3 nucleotides are TGCAGTGCTCCCCAGGGGGTCTCCTACGAGCAGTACTTC. Its translation: CSAPQGVSYEQYF.

This clonotype was seen repeatedly, ten times or more. V is TRBV20-1 and J is TRBJ2-3, with unresolved D. Per the germline V gene, CDR1 is DFQATT and CDR2 is SNEGSKA (reference sequence). V was cut by 4 bases and J by 1 base, with 9 bases left in between. This CDR3 has 13 residues. The CDR3 sequence: CSATSTRTDTQYF. CDR3 bases: TGCAGTGCTACAAGCACCCGCACAGATACGCAGTATTTT.

This clonotype appeared a few times. The rearrangement uses TRBV4-3 and TRBJ2-5; 9 positions agree with TRBD2. Germline values: CDR1 LGHNA, CDR2 YSLEER. The CDR3 extends over 17 amino acids. J lost 5 bases, V lost 1 base, and 11 bases had no gene match. This CDR3 reads CASSQVEAGGFLETQYF. The CDR3 bases are TGCGCCAGCAGCCAAGTGGAAGCGGGGGGATTTCTGGAGACCCAGTACTTC.

This clonotype came up a few times. V usage is TRBV24-1 and J usage is TRBJ2-3; possible D gene TRBD2, 7 bases. CDR1 is KGHDR, CDR2 SFDVKD, per germline. Trimming pared 10 bases from V and 3 bases from J, leaving 16 bases between. The CDR3 has 14 residues. The CDR3 loop reads CATRGGVRTDTQYF. CDR3 DNA sequence: TGTGCCACGAGGGGGGGGGTACGAACAGATACGCAGTATTTT.

This clonotype was picked up one time. This chain connects TRBV5-3 to TRBJ2-3; 9 bases map to TRBD2. TRBV5-3 falls under the ORF class, with uncertain function. The CDR3 runs 18 residues. After removal of 10 bases from V and 3 bases from J, the junction contained 21 bases not matched to a gene. The CDR3 DNA sequence: TGTGCCGTCAGAAGCCCGATTAAGCGGGGGGACCTAACAGATACGCAGTATTTT. Translating it yields CAVRSPIKRGDLTDTQYF.

This clonotype was picked up many times. The chain couples TRBV20-1 to TRBJ1-5, with D unresolved. Germline lookup yields CDR1 DFQATT and CDR2 SNEGSKA (reference sequence). V was clipped by 3 bases and J by 1 base, with 7 bases between them. The CDR3 sequence is 13 residues long. The CDR3 nucleotides read TGCAGTGCTAGTTTGTCCAGCAATCAGCCCCAGCATTTT. It specifies CSASLSSNQPQHF.

This clonotype was detected only a few times. The chain carries TRBV12-3 or TRBV12-4 and TRBJ1-5; D uncertain. The germline V and J ends were trimmed by 3 bases and 4 bases, with 10 bases remaining between them. The CDR3 totals 14 residues. This CDR3 reads CASSFAGLNQPQHF. The CDR3 region has the DNA TGTGCCAGCAGTTTCGCAGGTCTGAATCAGCCCCAGCATTTT.

The genes are TRBV20-1 and TRBJ1-2; the D is unclear. Germline V CDR1 and CDR2: DFQATT, SNEGSKA (reference sequence). The CDR3 extends over 11 amino acids. V lost 8 bases and J lost 14, with 21 bases in between. CDR3 nucleotide sequence: TGCAGTCCGAGTCGCCCGGGCCCTAATACCTTC. Protein: CSPSRPGPNTF.

This clonotype came up many times. The rearrangement uses TRBV20-1 and TRBJ1-1, with no clear D. Germline-derived CDR1 and CDR2 are DFQATT and SNEGSKA (reference sequence). V lost 3 bases and J lost 7, with 12 bases in between. The CDR3 extends over 12 amino acids. Here the CDR3 reads CSARGSLDEAFF. The CDR3 DNA reads as TGCAGTGCTAGGGGGAGTTTGGATGAAGCTTTCTTT.